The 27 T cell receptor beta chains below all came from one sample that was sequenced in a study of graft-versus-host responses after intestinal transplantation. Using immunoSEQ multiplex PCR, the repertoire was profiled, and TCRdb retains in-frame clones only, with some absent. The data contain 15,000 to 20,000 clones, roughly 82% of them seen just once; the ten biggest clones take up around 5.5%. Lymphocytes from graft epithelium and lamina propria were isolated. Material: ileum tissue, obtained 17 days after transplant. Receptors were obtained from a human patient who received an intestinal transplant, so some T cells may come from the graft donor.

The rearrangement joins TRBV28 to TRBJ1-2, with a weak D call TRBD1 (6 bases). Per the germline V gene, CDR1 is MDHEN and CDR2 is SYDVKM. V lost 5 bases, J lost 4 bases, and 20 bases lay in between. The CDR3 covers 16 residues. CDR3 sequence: CASSHTPTGIGYGYTF. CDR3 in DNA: TGTGCCAGCAGTCACACACCGACAGGTATAGGCTATGGCTACACCTTC.

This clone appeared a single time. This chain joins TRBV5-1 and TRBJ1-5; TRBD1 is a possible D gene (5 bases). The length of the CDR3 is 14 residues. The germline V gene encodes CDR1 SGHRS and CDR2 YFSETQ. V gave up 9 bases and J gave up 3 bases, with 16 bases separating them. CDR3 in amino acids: CATMGGGFNQPQHF. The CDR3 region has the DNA TGCGCCACCATGGGGGGGGGATTCAATCAGCCCCAGCATTTT.

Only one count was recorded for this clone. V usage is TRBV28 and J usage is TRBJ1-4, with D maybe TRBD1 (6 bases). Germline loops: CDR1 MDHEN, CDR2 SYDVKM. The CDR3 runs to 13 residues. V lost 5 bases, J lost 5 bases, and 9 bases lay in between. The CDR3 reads CASSGQLNEKLFF. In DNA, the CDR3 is TGTGCCAGCAGTGGACAGTTAAATGAAAAACTGTTTTTT.

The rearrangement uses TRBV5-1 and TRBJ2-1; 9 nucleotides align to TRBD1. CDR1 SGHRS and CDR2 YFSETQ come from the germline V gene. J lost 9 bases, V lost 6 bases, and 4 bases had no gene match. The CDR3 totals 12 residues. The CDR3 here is CASKTGGLEQFF. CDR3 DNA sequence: TGCGCCAGCAAAACAGGGGGCCTTGAGCAGTTCTTC.

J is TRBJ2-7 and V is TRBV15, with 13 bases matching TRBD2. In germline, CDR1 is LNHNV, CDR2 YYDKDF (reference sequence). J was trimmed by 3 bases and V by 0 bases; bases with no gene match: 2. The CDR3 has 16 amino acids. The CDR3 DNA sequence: TGTGCCACCAGCAGAGAAGGACTAGCGGGGGACTACGAGCAGTACTTC. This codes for CATSREGLAGDYEQYF.

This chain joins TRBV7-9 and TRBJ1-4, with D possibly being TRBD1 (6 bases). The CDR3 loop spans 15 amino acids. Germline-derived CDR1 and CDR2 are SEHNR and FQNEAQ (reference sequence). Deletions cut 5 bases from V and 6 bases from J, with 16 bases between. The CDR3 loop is CASSLLQGSYEKLFF. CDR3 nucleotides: TGTGCCAGCAGCCTGTTACAGGGATCGTATGAAAAACTGTTTTTT.

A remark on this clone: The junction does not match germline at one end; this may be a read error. The CDR3 loop is CAISDVPGLAGGPSYNEQFF. The CDR3 nucleotides are TGTGCCATAAGTGACGTACCGGGACTAGCGGGAGGGCCCTCCTACAATGAGCAGTTCTTC. The chain is built from TRBV10-3 and TRBJ2-1; 16 nucleotides align to TRBD2. There are 20 residues in the CDR3. Germline assignment: CDR1 ENHRY and CDR2 SYGVKD.

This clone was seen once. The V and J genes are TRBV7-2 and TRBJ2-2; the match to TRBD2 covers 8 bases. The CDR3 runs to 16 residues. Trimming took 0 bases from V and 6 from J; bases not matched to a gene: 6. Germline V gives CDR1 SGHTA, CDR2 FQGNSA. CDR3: CASSLAVTSVAGELFF. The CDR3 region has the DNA TGTGCCAGCAGCTTAGCGGTGACTAGCGTGGCCGGGGAGCTGTTTTTT.

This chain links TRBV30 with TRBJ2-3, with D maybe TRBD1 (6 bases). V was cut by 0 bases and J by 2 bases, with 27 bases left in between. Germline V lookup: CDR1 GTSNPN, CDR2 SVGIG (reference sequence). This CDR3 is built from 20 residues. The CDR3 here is CAWSVWLGQGWTGNTDTQYF. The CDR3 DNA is TGTGCCTGGAGTGTATGGTTGGGGCAGGGGTGGACGGGGAACACAGATACGCAGTATTTT.

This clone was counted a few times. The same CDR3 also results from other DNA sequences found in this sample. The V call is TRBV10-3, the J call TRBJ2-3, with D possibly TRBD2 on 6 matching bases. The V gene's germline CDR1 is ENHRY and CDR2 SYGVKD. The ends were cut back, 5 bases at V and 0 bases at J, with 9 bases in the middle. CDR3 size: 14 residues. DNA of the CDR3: TGTGCCATCAGTCGACTAGTTAGCACAGATACGCAGTATTTT. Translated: CAISRLVSTDTQYF.

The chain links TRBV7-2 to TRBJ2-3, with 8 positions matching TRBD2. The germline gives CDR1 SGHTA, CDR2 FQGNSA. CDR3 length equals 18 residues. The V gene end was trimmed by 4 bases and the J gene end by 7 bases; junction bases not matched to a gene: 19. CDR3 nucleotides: TGTGCCAGCAGCTCGTTTGGGTCCTTGGCGGGAGGATCTAATACGCAGTATTTT. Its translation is CASSSFGSLAGGSNTQYF.

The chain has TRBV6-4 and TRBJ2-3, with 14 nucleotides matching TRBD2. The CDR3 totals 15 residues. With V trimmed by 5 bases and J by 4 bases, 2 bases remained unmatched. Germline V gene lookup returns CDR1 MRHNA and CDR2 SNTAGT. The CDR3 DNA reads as TGTGCCAGCAGTCGACTAGCGGGAGGGCCAGATACGCAGTATTTT. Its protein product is CASSRLAGGPDTQYF.

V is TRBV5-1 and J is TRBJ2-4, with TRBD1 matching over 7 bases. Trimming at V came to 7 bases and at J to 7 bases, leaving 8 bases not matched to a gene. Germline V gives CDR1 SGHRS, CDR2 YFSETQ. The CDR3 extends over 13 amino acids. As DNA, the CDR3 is TGCGCCAGCGCCTGGACAGGAAATAACATTCAGTACTTC. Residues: CASAWTGNNIQYF.

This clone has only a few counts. Here the CDR3 DNA reads TGTGCCAGCAGCCCGAGCTCCTACGAGCAGTACTTC. Translated, it gives CASSPSSYEQYF. The V call is TRBV7-9, the J call TRBJ2-7; D unclear. The CDR3 runs to 12 residues. V lost 5 bases, J lost 0 bases, and 5 bases lay in between. Germline-derived CDR1 and CDR2 are SEHNR and FQNEAQ (reference sequence).

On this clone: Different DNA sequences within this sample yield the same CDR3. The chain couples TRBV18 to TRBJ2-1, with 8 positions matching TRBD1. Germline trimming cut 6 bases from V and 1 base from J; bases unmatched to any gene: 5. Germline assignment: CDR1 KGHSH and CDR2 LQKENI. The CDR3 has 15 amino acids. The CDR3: CASSLGQGSYNEQFF. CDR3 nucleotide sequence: TGTGCCAGCTCCCTCGGACAGGGTTCCTACAATGAGCAGTTCTTC.

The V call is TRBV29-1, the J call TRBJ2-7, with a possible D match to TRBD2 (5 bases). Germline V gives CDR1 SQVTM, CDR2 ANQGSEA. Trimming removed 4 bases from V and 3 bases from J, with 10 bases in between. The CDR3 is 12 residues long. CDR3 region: CSVVDGIYEQYF. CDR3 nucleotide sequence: TGCAGCGTTGTCGACGGGATCTACGAGCAGTACTTC.

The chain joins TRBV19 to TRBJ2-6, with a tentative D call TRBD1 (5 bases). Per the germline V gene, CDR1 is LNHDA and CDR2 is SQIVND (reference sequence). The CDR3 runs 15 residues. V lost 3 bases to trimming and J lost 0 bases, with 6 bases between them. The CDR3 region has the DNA TGTGCCAGTAGTATTAGGGGCTCTGGGGCCAACGTCCTGACTTTC. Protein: CASSIRGSGANVLTF.

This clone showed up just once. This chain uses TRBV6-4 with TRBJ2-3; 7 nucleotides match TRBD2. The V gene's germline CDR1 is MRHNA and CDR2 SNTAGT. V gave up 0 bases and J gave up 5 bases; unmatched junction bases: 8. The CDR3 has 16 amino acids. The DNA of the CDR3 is TGTGCCAGCAGTGACTCCGGCGGGAGTCGAGGAGATACGCAGTATTTT. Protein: CASSDSGGSRGDTQYF.

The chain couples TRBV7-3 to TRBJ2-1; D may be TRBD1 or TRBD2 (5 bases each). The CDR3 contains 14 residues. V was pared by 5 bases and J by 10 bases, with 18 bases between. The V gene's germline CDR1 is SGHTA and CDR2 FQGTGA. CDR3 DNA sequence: TGTGCCAGCAGCCCTTTAGCGCCCGGGGCAGAGCAGTTCTTC. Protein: CASSPLAPGAEQFF.

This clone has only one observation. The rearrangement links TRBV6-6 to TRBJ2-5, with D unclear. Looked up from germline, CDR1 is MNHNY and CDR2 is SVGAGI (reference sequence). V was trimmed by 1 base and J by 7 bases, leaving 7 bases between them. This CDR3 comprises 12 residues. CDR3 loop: CASSYLVGTQYF. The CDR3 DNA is TGTGCCAGCAGTTACTTGGTGGGGACCCAGTACTTC.

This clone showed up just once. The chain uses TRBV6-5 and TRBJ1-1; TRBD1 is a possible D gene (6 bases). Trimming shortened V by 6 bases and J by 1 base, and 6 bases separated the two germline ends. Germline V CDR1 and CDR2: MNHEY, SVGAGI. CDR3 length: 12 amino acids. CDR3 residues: CASRQGNTEAFF. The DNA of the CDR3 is TGTGCCAGCAGACAGGGGAACACTGAAGCTTTCTTT.

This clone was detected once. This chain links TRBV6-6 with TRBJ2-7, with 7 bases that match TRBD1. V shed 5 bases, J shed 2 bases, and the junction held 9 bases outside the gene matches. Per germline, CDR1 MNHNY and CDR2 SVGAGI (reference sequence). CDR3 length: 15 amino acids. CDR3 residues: CASSTPDRAAYEQYF. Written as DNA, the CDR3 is TGTGCCAGCAGTACCCCTGACAGGGCAGCCTACGAGCAGTACTTC.

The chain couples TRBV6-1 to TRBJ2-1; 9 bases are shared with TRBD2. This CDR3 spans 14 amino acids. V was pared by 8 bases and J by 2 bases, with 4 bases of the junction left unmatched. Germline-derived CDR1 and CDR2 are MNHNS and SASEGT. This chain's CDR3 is CASVAGDTYNEQFF. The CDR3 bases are TGTGCCAGCGTAGCGGGAGATACCTACAATGAGCAGTTCTTC.

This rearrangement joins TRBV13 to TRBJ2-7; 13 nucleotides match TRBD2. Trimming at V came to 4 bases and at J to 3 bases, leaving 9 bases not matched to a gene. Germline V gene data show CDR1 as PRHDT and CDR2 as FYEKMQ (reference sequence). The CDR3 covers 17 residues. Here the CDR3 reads CASSSSLGLAGFYEQYF. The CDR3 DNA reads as TGTGCCAGCAGCTCATCCCTGGGACTAGCGGGATTCTACGAGCAGTACTTC.

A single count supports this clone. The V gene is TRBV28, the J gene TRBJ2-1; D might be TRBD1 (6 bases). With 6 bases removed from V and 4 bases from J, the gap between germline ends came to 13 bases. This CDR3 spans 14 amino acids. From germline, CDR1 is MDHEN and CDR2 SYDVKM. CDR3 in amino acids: CASRWTEFYNEQFF. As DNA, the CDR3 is TGTGCCAGCAGGTGGACAGAGTTTTACAATGAGCAGTTCTTC.

CDR3 amino acids: CAWSAPKAYEQYF. In nucleotides, the CDR3 is TGTGCCTGGAGTGCTCCCAAAGCCTACGAGCAGTACTTC. The chain joins TRBV30 to TRBJ2-7; D unresolved. Trimming shortened V by 1 base and J by 2 bases, and 9 bases separated the two germline ends. Germline-derived CDR1 and CDR2 are GTSNPN and SVGIG (reference sequence). CDR3 size: 13 residues.

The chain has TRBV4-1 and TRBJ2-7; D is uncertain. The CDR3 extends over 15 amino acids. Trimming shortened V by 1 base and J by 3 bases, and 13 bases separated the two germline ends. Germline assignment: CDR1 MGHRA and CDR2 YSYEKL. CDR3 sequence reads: CASSQVRGQIYEQYF. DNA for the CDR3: TGCGCCAGCAGCCAAGTTCGAGGCCAGATCTACGAGCAGTACTTC.